The source of this T cell receptor (beta chain) is a study of T cells in localized non-small cell lung cancer. Whole-study findings and limits: Only one tumor region went through sequencing, so heterogeneity may still be there. Highest T cell clonality was seen in uninvolved adjacent lung, surpassing that measured in tumor.

V gave up 8 bases and J gave up 6 bases; unmatched junction bases: 10. The V gene's germline CDR1 is SNHLY and CDR2 FYNNEI. The CDR3 length is 15 residues. Only in-frame clones appear in the TCRdb table, and some are missing; sequencing was by immunoSEQ multiplex PCR. This sample has around 7,500 clones; approximately 95% occur once, and the top ten carry 2.9%. Remarks on this clone: The antigen remains unidentified.

The sample here was peripheral blood, taken before any cancer treatment. The chain employs TRBV2 and TRBJ2-2; 9 bases fit TRBD1. The TCR sequence derives from a woman aged 35 to 70 with stage I lung adenocarcinoma. Here the CDR3 reads CASGRQGGRAGELFF. CDR3 nucleotides: TGTGCCAGCGGACGACAGGGGGGGCGCGCCGGGGAGCTGTTTTTT.